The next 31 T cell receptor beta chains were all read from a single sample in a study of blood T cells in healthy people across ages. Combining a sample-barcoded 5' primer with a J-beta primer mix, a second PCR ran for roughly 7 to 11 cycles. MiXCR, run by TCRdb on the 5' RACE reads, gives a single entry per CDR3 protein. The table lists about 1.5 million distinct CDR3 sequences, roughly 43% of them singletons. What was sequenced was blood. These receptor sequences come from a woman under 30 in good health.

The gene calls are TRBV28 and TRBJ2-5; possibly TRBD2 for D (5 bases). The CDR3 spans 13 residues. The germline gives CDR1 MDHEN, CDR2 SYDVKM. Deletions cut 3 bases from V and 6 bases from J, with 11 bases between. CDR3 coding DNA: TGTGCCAGCAGTTTCGAGGGTGTGAAGACCCAGTACTTC. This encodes CASSFEGVKTQYF.

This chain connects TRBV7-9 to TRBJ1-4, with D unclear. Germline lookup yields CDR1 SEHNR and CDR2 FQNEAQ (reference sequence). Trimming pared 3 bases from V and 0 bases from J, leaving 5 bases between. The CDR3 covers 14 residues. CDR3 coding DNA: TGTGCCAGCAGCTTCCTTGCAACTAATGAAAAACTGTTTTTT. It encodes CASSFLATNEKLFF.

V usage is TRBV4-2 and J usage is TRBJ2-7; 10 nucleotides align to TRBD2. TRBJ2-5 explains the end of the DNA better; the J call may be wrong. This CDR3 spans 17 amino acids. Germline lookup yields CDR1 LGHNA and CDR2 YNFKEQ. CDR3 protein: CASSQDGIAGGLETQYF. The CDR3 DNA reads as TGTGCCAGCAGCCAAGACGGGATAGCGGGGGGCCTAGAGACCCAGTACTTC.

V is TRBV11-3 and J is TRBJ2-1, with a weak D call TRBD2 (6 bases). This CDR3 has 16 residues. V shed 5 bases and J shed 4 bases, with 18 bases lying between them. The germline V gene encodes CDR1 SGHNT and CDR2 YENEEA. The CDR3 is CASSPRSGVQYNEQFF. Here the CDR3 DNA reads TGTGCCAGCAGCCCTAGGTCGGGGGTCCAATACAATGAGCAGTTCTTC.

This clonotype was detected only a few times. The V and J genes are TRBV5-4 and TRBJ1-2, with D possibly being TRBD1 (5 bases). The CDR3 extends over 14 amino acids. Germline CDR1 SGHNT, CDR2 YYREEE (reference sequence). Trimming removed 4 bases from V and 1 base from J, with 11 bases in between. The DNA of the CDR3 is TGTGCCAGCAGCCGCGGGACGTATAACTATGGCTACACCTTC. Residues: CASSRGTYNYGYTF.

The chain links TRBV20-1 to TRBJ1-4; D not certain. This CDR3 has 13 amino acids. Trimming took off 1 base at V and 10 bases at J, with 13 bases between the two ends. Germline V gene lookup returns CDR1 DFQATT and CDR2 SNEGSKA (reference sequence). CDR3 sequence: CSARANREGKLFF. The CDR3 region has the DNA TGCAGTGCTAGAGCAAATAGGGAGGGAAAACTGTTTTTT.

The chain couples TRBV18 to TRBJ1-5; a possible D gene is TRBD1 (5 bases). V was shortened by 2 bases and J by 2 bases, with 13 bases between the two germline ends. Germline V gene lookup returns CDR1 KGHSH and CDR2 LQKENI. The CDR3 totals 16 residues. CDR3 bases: TGTGCCAGCTCACCAGTCAATGGAGGGGGCAATCAGCCCCAGCATTTT. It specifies CASSPVNGGGNQPQHF.

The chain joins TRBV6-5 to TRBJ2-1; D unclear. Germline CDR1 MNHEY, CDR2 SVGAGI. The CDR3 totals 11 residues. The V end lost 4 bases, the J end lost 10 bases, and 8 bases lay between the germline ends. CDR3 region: CASSFRWEQFF. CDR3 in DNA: TGTGCCAGCAGTTTCCGGTGGGAGCAGTTCTTC.

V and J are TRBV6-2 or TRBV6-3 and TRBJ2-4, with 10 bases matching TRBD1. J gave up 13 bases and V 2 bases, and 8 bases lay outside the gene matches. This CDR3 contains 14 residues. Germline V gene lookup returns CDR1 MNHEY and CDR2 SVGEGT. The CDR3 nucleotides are TGTGCCAGCAGTTACGGACAGGGGGAAGCGGAGCAGTACTTC. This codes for CASSYGQGEAEQYF.

CDR3 in DNA: TGTGCCAGCGCAGGGACTTTGAGCTCCTACGAGCAGTACTTC. It specifies CASAGTLSSYEQYF. The chain has TRBV28 and TRBJ2-7, with TRBD2 as a possible D gene (6 bases). The germline V gene has CDR1 MDHEN and CDR2 SYDVKM. The CDR3 covers 14 residues. Trimming pared 8 bases from V and 0 bases from J, leaving 14 bases between. The entire variable domain, with the rest obtained from reference TRBV28 and TRBJ2-7, is as follows: DVKVTQSSRYLVKRTGEKVFLECVQDMDHENMFWYRQDPGLGLRLIYFSYDVKMKEKGDIPEGYSVSREKKERFSLILESASTNQTSMYLCASAGTLSSYEQYFGPGTRLTVT.

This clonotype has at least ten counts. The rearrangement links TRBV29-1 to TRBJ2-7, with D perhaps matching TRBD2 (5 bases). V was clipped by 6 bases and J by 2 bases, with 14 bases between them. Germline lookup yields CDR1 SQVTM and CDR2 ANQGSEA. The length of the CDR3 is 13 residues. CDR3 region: CSVRGLITYEQYF. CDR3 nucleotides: TGCAGCGTCCGAGGGCTGATAACCTACGAGCAGTACTTC.

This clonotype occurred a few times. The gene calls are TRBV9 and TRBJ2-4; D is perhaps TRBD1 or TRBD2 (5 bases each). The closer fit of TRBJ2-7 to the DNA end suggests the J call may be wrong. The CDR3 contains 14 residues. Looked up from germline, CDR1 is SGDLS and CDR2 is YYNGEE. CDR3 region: CASSVLLAGGEQYF. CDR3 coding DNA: TGTGCCAGCAGCGTACTCCTAGCTGGGGGCGAGCAGTACTTC.

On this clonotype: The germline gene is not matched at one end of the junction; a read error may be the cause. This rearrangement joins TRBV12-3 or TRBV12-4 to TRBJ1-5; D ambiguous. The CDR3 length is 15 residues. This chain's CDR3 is CASRQKFNSDQPQHF. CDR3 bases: TGTGCCAGCAGGCAGAAGTTCAATAGCGATCAGCCCCAGCATTTT.

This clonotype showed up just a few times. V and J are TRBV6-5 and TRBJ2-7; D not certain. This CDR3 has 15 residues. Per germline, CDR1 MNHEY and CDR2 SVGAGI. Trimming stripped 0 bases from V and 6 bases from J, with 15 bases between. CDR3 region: CASSYSIPDKGEQYF. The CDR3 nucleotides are TGTGCCAGCAGTTACTCAATCCCTGACAAGGGCGAGCAGTACTTC.

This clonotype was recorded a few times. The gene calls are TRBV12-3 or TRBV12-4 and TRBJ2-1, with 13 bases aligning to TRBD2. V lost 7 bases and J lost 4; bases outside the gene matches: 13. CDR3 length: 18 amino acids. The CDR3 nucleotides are TGTGCCAGCACCACCCCACGGCCGGGACTAGCGGGGTACAATGAGCAGTTCTTC. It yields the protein CASTTPRPGLAGYNEQFF.

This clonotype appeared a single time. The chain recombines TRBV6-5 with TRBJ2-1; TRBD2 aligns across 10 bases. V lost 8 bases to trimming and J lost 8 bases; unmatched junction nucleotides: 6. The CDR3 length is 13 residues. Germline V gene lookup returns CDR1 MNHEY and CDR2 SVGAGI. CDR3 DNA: TGTGCCAGCCGACTAGCGGGTAGTTATGAGCAGTTCTTC. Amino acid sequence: CASRLAGSYEQFF.

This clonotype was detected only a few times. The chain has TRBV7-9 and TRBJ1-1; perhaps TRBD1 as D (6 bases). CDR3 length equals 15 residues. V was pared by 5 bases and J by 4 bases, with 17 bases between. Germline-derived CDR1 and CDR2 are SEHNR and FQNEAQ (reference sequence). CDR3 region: CASSLARGWATEAFF. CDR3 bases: TGTGCCAGCAGCCTGGCCAGGGGATGGGCCACTGAAGCTTTCTTT.

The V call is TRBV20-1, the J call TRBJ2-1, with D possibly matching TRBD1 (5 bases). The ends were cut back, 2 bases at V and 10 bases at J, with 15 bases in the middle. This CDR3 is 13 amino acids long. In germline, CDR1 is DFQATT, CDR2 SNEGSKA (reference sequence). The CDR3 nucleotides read TGCAGTGCTAGAAGGGGCCTGGGCAAGGAGCAGTTCTTC. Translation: CSARRGLGKEQFF.

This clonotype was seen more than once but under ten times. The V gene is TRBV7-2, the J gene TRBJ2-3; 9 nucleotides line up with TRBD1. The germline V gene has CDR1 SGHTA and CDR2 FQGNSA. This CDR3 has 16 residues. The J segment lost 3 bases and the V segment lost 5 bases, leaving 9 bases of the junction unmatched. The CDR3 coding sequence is TGTGCCAGCAGCCCAGGGACAGGGCCGGTAACAGATACGCAGTATTTT. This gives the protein CASSPGTGPVTDTQYF.

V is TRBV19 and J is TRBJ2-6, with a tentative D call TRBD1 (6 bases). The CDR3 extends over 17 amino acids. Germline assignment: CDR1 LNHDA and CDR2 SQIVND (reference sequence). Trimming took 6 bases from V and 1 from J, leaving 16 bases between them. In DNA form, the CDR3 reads TGTGCCAGTAGGGTCTCCGGGACACCTTCTGGGGCCAACGTCCTGACTTTC. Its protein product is CASRVSGTPSGANVLTF.

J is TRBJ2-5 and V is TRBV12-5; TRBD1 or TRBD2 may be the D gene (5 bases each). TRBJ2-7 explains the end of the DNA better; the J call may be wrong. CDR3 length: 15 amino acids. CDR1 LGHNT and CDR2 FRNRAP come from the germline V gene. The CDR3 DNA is TGTGCTAGTGCCCCGTCCCGGGACCCCGCCTACGAGCAGTACTTC. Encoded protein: CASAPSRDPAYEQYF.

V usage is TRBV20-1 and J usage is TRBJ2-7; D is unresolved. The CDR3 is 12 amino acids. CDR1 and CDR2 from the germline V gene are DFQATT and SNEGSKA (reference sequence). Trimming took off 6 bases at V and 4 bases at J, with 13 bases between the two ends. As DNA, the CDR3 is TGCAGTGCCTTTCGCGAAGGGTACGAGCAGTACTTC. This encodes CSAFREGYEQYF.

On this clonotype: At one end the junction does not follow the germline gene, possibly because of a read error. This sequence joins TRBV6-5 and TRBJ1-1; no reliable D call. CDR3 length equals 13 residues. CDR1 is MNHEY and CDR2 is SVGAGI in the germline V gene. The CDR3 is CVSSSMGANEAFF. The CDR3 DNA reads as TGTGTCAGCAGTTCAATGGGAGCTAACGAAGCTTTCTTT.

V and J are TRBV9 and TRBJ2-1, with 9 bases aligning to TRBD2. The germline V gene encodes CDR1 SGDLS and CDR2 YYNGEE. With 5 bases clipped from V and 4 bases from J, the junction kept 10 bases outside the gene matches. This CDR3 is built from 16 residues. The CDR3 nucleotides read TGTGCCAGCAGTGAGGGACCGGGACTAGCTTACAATGAGCAGTTCTTC. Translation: CASSEGPGLAYNEQFF. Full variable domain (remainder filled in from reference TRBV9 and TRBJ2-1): DSGVTQTPKHLITATGQRVTLRCSPRSGDLSVYWYQQSLDQGLQFLIQYYNGEERAKGNILERFSAQQFPDLHSELNLSSLELGDSALYFCASSEGPGLAYNEQFFGPGTRLTVL.

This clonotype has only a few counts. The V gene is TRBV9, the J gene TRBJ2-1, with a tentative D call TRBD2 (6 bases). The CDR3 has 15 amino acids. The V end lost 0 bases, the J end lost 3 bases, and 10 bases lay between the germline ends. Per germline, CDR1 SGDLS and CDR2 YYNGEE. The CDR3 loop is CASSVGGGNYNEQFF. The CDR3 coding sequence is TGTGCCAGCAGCGTAGGCGGCGGGAACTACAATGAGCAGTTCTTC.

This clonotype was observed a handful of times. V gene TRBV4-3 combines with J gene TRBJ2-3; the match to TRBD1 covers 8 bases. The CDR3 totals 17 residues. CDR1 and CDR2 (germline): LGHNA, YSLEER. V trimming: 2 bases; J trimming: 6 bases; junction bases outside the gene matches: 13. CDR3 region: CASSQFADRALADTQYF. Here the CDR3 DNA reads TGCGCCAGCAGCCAATTCGCGGACAGGGCACTCGCGGATACGCAGTATTTT.

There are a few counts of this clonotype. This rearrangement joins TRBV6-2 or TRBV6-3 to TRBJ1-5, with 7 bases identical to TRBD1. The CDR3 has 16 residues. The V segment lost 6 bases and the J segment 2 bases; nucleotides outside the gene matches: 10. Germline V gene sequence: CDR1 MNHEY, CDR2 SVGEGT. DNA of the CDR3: TGTGCCAGCAGAAGTGAAGACAGGGTGGGCAATCAGCCCCAGCATTTT. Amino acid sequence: CASRSEDRVGNQPQHF.

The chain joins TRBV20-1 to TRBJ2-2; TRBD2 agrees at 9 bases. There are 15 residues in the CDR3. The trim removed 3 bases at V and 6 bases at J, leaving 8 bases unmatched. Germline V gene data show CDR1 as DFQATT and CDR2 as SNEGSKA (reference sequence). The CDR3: CSARKPGLASGELFF. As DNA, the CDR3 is TGCAGTGCTAGGAAACCGGGACTAGCTTCCGGGGAGCTGTTTTTT.

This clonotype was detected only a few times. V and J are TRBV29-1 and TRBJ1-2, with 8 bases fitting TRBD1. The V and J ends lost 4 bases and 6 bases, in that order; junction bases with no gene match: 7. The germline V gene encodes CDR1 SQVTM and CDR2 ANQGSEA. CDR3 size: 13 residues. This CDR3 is CSVAGQGLDGYTF. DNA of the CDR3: TGCAGCGTTGCCGGACAGGGATTGGATGGCTACACCTTC.

The CDR3 protein is CSVAGGLNEKLFF. The CDR3 DNA follows: TGCAGCGTTGCGGGGGGGTTAAATGAAAAACTGTTTTTT. The chain combines TRBV29-1 with TRBJ1-4; possibly TRBD1 for D (5 bases). This CDR3 has 13 residues. Germline V gene data show CDR1 as SQVTM and CDR2 as ANQGSEA. V lost 4 bases and J 5 bases, leaving 11 bases between the germline ends.

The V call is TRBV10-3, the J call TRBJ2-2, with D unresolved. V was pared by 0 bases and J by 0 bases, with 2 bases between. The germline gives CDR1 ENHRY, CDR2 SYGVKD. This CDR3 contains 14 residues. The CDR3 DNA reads TGTGCCATCAGTGAGTCGGCGAACACCGGGGAGCTGTTTTTT. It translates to CAISESANTGELFF.